This record looks at one TCR beta chain sequence and its context. Original processing methods: Counts of nucleated cells, estimated from reference gene primer amplification, were obtained. TCRdb's table, derived via immunoSEQ multiplex PCR, lists solely in-frame clones and lacks some. The V and J calls and clone size come from that table; D and trimming were worked out from the DNA. In the table there are about 74,000 clones, around nine tenths of which are singletons. Germline values: CDR1 MDHEN, CDR2 SYDVKM. The CDR3 contains 14 residues. Between the trimmed V and J ends, which lost 7 bases and 0 bases, there was a span of 10 bases. These data come from a study of blood T cell repertoires in COVID-19. In the study overall: There were acute and convalescent COVID-19 samples, and they came from the United States, Italy and Spain. Sample material is recorded as cDNA or gDNA derived from T cells, B-cell-depleted T cells, or PBMCs.

Sequenced sample: peripheral blood. The clonotype comes from a man in his 70s with active or convalescent COVID-19. The V and J genes are TRBV28 and TRBJ2-1; TRBD1 might be the D (6 bases). In DNA form, the CDR3 reads TGTGCCAGCATGAGGGGGAGCTCCTACAATGAGCAGTTCTTC. This codes for CASMRGSSYNEQFF.